This section outlines one TCR beta chain sequence together with its context. The germline CDR1 and CDR2 sequences are SQVTM and ANQGSEA. V was shortened by 3 bases and J by 0 bases, with 20 bases between the two germline ends. The CDR3 has 17 residues. This record belongs to a study of OX40 agonist ivuxolimab in advanced cancers. As for the study in general: Dosing consisted of intravenous ivuxolimab at 0.01 to 10 mg/kg every 2 weeks.

Method: immunoSEQ multiplex PCR; TCRdb's copy keeps in-frame clones and lacks some. Found here are around 20,000 clones, over 70% of them singletons; the top ten hold 15% to 20%. Blood specimens came from baseline, cycle 4 day 1, and cycle 7 day 1. The sequenced sample was CD4+ or CD8+ T cells sorted from blood, obtained in a trial of the OX40 agonist ivuxolimab. The receptor was isolated from an adult with an advanced solid tumor such as melanoma, head and neck, liver or kidney cancer. The chain has TRBV29-1 and TRBJ2-5; possibly TRBD2 for D (6 bases). The CDR3 bases are TGCAGCGTTGAGGGTAGCGGACGAGATGTGTACCAAGAGACCCAGTACTTC. Its translation is CSVEGSGRDVYQETQYF.